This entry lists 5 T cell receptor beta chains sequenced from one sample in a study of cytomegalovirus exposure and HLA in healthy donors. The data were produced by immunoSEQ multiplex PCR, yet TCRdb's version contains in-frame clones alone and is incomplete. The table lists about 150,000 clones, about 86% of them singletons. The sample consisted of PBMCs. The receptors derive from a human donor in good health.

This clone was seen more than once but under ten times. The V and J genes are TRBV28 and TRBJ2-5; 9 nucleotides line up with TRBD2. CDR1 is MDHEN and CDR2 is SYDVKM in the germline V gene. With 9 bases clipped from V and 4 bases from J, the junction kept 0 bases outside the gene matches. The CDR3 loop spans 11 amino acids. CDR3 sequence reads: CARLAGETQYF. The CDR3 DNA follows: TGTGCCAGACTAGCGGGAGAGACCCAGTACTTC.

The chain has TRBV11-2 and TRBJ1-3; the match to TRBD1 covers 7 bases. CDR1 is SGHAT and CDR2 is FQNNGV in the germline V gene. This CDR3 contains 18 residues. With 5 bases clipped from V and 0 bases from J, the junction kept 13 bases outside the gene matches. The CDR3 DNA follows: TGTGCCAGCAGCCCAGGGGGTCCGAAAGCTAGCTCTGGAAACACCATATATTTT. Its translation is CASSPGGPKASSGNTIYF.

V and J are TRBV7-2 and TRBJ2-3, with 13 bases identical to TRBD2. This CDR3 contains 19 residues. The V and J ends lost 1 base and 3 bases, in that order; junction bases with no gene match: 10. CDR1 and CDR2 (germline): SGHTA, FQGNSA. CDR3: CASSLDRPLAGGPTDTQYF. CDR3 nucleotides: TGTGCCAGCAGCTTAGATCGCCCACTAGCGGGGGGGCCAACAGATACGCAGTATTTT. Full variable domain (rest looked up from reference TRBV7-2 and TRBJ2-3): GAGVSQSPSNKVTEKGKDVELRCDPISGHTALYWYRQSLGQGLEFLIYFQGNSAPDKSGLPSDRFSAERTGGSVSTLTIQRTQQEDSAVYLCASSLDRPLAGGPTDTQYFGPGTRLTVL.

The CDR3 loop reads CASSRNVGGAWETQYF. As DNA, the CDR3 is TGCGCCAGCAGCAGGAACGTAGGGGGCGCTTGGGAGACCCAGTACTTC. This sequence joins TRBV5-1 and TRBJ2-5; 7 bases align to TRBD1. Trimming cost V 4 bases and J 5 bases; bases outside gene matches: 14. The CDR3 consists of 16 residues. Germline values: CDR1 SGHRS, CDR2 YFSETQ. Looking up the rest from reference TRBV5-1 and TRBJ2-5 gives the full variable domain: KAGVTQTPRYLIKTRGQQVTLSCSPISGHRSVSWYQQTPGQGLQFLFEYFSETQRNKGNFPGRFSGRQFSNSRSEMNVSTLELGDSALYLCASSRNVGGAWETQYFGPGTRLLVL.

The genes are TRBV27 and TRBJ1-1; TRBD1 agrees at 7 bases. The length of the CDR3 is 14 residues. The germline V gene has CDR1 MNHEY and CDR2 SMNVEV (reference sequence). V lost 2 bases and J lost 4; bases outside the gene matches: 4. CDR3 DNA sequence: TGTGCCAGCAGTTTAGGCACAGGGGTCACTGAAGCTTTCTTT. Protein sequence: CASSLGTGVTEAFF.